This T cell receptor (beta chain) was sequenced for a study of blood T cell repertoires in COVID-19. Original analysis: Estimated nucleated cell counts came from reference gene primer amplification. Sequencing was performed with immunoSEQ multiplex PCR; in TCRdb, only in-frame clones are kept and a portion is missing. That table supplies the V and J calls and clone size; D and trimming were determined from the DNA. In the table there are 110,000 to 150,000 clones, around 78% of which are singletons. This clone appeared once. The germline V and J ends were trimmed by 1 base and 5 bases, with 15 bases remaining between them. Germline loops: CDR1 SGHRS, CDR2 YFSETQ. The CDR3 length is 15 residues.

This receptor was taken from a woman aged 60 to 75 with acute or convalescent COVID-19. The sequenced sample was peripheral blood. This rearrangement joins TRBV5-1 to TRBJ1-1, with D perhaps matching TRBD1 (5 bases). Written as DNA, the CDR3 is TGCGCCAGCAGCTTGTCCAGGGTGGGAAGGACTGAAGCTTTCTTT. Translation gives CASSLSRVGRTEAFF. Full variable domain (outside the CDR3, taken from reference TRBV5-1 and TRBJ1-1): KAGVTQTPRYLIKTRGQQVTLSCSPISGHRSVSWYQQTPGQGLQFLFEYFSETQRNKGNFPGRFSGRQFSNSRSEMNVSTLELGDSALYLCASSLSRVGRTEAFFGQGTRLTVV.